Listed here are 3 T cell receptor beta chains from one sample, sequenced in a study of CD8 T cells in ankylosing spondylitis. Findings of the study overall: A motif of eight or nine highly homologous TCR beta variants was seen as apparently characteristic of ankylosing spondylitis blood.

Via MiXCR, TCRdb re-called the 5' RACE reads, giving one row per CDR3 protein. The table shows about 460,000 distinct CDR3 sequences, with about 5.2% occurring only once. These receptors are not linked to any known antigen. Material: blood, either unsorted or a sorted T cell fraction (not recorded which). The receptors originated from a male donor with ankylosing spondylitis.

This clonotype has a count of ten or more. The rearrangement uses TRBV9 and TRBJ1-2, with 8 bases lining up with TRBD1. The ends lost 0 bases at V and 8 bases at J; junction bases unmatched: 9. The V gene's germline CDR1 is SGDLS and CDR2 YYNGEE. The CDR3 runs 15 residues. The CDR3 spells CASSVAPDREEGYTF. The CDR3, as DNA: TGTGCCAGCAGCGTAGCTCCGGACAGGGAGGAAGGCTACACCTTC. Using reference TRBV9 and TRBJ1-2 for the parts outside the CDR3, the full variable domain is DSGVTQTPKHLITATGQRVTLRCSPRSGDLSVYWYQQSLDQGLQFLIQYYNGEERAKGNILERFSAQQFPDLHSELNLSSLELGDSALYFCASSVAPDREEGYTFGSGTRLTVV.

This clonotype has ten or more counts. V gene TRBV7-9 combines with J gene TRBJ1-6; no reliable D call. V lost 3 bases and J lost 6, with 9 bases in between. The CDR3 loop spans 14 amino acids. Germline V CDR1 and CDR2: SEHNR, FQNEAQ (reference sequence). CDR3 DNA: TGTGCCAGCAGCTTCGGCAGTCCTAATTCACCCCTCCACTTT. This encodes CASSFGSPNSPLHF.

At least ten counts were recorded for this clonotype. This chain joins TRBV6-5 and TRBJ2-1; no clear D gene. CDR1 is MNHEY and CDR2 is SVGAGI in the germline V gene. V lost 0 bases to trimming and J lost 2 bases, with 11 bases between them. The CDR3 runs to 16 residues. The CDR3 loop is CASSYSIGETYNEQFF. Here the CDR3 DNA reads TGTGCCAGCAGTTACTCGATAGGAGAAACCTACAATGAGCAGTTCTTC.